This entry lists 18 T cell receptor beta chains sequenced from one sample in a study of T cells in tumors after PD-1 blockade. Sequenced by immunoSEQ multiplex PCR; TCRdb stores in-frame clones only, minus some. The sample holds 60,000 or so clones; around three quarters are singletons and the top ten take roughly 13%. This specimen consisted of PBMCs, obtained before anti-PD-1 treatment. Receptor source: a human donor with basal cell carcinoma.

This clone was seen a single time. The gene calls are TRBV5-6 and TRBJ1-5; 8 bases align to TRBD1. With 5 bases clipped from V and 3 bases from J, the junction kept 7 bases outside the gene matches. Germline CDR1 reads SGHDT; CDR2 reads YYEEEE. This CDR3 is built from 15 residues. The CDR3: CASSDGTGHNQPQHF. CDR3 nucleotides: TGTGCCAGCAGTGACGGGACAGGCCACAATCAGCCCCAGCATTTT. Drawing the rest from reference TRBV5-6 and TRBJ1-5, the complete variable domain is DAGVTQSPTHLIKTRGQQVTLRCSPKSGHDTVSWYQQALGQGPQFIFQYYEEEERQRGNFPDRFSGHQFPNYSSELNVNALLLGDSALYLCASSDGTGHNQPQHFGDGTRLSIL.

V is TRBV5-1 and J is TRBJ1-2, with D possibly being TRBD1 (6 bases). The germline V gene encodes CDR1 SGHRS and CDR2 YFSETQ. V lost 5 bases and J 4 bases, leaving 9 bases between the germline ends. This CDR3 spans 12 amino acids. The CDR3 is CASSPDSYGYTF. DNA of the CDR3: TGCGCCAGCAGTCCGGACAGCTATGGCTACACCTTC.

This clone was seen a handful of times. V gene TRBV5-6 combines with J gene TRBJ2-1; 8 nucleotides match TRBD1. After removal of 2 bases from V and 16 bases from J, the junction contained 5 bases not matched to a gene. CDR3 length: 11 amino acids. Germline V gives CDR1 SGHDT, CDR2 YYEEEE. CDR3 nucleotide sequence: TGTGCCAGCAGCTTCGCGGACAGGGTTTTCTTC. This encodes CASSFADRVFF.

The CDR3 spells CASRDRGSYNSPLHF. The CDR3 DNA sequence: TGTGCCAGCAGGGACAGGGGCTCCTATAATTCACCCCTCCACTTT. The chain has TRBV3-1 (or the pseudogene TRBV3-2) and TRBJ1-6, with 9 nucleotides matching TRBD1. V lost 6 bases, J lost 0 bases, and 0 bases stayed unmatched. Per germline, CDR1 LGHDT and CDR2 YNNKEL (reference sequence). The CDR3 spans 15 residues.

This chain joins TRBV18 and TRBJ2-5; 10 bases match TRBD2. CDR1 is KGHSH and CDR2 is LQKENI in the germline V gene. After removal of 2 bases from V and 5 bases from J, the junction contained 8 bases not matched to a gene. The CDR3 length is 16 residues. The CDR3 DNA reads TGTGCCAGCTCACCATGGAGCGGGGGGGCATCGGAGACCCAGTACTTC. Its translation: CASSPWSGGASETQYF.

This clone was detected only once. The CDR3 region has the DNA TGTGCCAGTAGTACCGGGACTCCCATTCAGGCCGGGGAGCTGTTTTTT. As protein: CASSTGTPIQAGELFF. The chain carries TRBV19 and TRBJ2-2, with TRBD2 as a possible D gene (6 bases). Germline lookup yields CDR1 LNHDA and CDR2 SQIVND (reference sequence). CDR3 length: 16 amino acids. Trimming removed 4 bases at V and 6 bases at J, with 18 bases between.

This chain uses TRBV5-4 with TRBJ2-5, with TRBD2 matching over 11 bases. CDR1 is SGHNT, CDR2 YYREEE, per germline (reference sequence). The CDR3 has 16 residues. J gave up 3 bases and V 2 bases, and 6 bases lay outside the gene matches. The CDR3 reads CASSFGSGGAEETQYF. In nucleotides, the CDR3 is TGTGCCAGCAGCTTCGGTAGCGGGGGGGCCGAAGAGACCCAGTACTTC.

In DNA, the CDR3 is TGTGCCAGCAGCTTTAGCGGGGGGGCTGTTGAGCAGTTCTTC. Its translation: CASSFSGGAVEQFF. This sequence joins TRBV7-9 and TRBJ2-1; TRBD2 aligns across 11 bases. Trimming took 3 bases from V and 9 from J; bases not matched to a gene: 4. Germline loops: CDR1 SEHNR, CDR2 FQNEAQ (reference sequence). The CDR3 is made up of 14 amino acids.

The gene calls are TRBV7-9 and TRBJ2-1; 14 bases map to TRBD2. The CDR3 length is 17 residues. V was clipped by 0 bases and J by 9 bases; unmatched bases: 7. The germline V gene has CDR1 SEHNR and CDR2 FQNEAQ (reference sequence). CDR3 region: CASSLAGLAGALGEQFF. In nucleotides, the CDR3 is TGTGCCAGCAGCTTAGCGGGACTAGCGGGGGCCCTTGGTGAGCAGTTCTTC.

V and J are TRBV4-1 and TRBJ2-3, with 8 bases lining up with TRBD1. The CDR3 has 16 amino acids. Germline V gene sequence: CDR1 MGHRA, CDR2 YSYEKL. V was clipped by 4 bases and J by 4 bases; unmatched bases: 10. CDR3 nucleotides: TGCGCCAGCAGCCGAGGGACAGGAGAGGCCCCAGATACGCAGTATTTT. It yields the protein CASSRGTGEAPDTQYF.

This clone was observed many times. The chain joins TRBV5-4 to TRBJ1-2; D may be TRBD1 (6 bases). Trimming removed 7 bases at V and 8 bases at J, with 21 bases between. Germline V gene lookup returns CDR1 SGHNT and CDR2 YYREEE (reference sequence). CDR3 size: 14 residues. CDR3 protein: CASRIRFGGRGYTF. As DNA, the CDR3 is TGTGCCAGCCGGATCCGTTTTGGGGGGCGCGGCTACACCTTC.

This clone was detected a few times. The chain uses TRBV7-9 and TRBJ1-5, with D tentatively TRBD1 (5 bases). The CDR3 runs 14 residues. Germline assignment: CDR1 SEHNR and CDR2 FQNEAQ (reference sequence). The V end was cut by 5 bases, the J end by 6 bases, with 14 bases between. Written as DNA, the CDR3 is TGTGCCAGCAGCCAAGGCGGCAGGGTTCAGCCCCAGCATTTT. Translating it yields CASSQGGRVQPQHF.

The table lists this clone with a few counts. The chain joins TRBV5-1 to TRBJ1-6, with 7 positions matching TRBD1. CDR1 is SGHRS and CDR2 is YFSETQ in the germline V gene. The CDR3 spans 14 residues. The V segment lost 4 bases and the J segment 9 bases; nucleotides outside the gene matches: 7. CDR3 loop: CASSPGQRFSPLHF. Here the CDR3 DNA reads TGCGCCAGCAGCCCGGGACAGAGGTTTTCACCCCTCCACTTT.

The chain recombines TRBV10-3 with TRBJ2-7; TRBD1 agrees at 11 bases. In germline, CDR1 is ENHRY, CDR2 SYGVKD. V trimming: 4 bases; J trimming: 3 bases; junction bases outside the gene matches: 8. This CDR3 is built from 16 residues. The CDR3 loop reads CAISAYGGQGVYEQYF. The CDR3 DNA reads TGTGCCATCAGTGCTTACGGGGGACAGGGGGTCTACGAGCAGTACTTC.

This rearrangement joins TRBV14 to TRBJ2-2; D gene unclear. CDR1 and CDR2 from the germline V gene are SGHDN and FVKESK. The CDR3 sequence is 14 residues long. The V and J ends lost 0 bases and 4 bases respectively, with 6 bases between them. CDR3 DNA: TGTGCCAGCAGCCAAGATTACAGCACCGGGGAGCTGTTTTTT. Translated, it gives CASSQDYSTGELFF.

The chain employs TRBV2 and TRBJ2-3; 10 positions match TRBD2. The germline gives CDR1 SNHLY, CDR2 FYNNEI. This CDR3 region has 15 residues. V was clipped by 5 bases and J by 2 bases; unmatched bases: 4. The chain's CDR3 is CASSLGLAATDTQYF. In DNA form, the CDR3 reads TGTGCCAGCAGTCTCGGACTAGCGGCCACAGATACGCAGTATTTT.

The chain couples TRBV2 to TRBJ2-5; the D gene is possibly TRBD1 (5 bases). The CDR3 has 12 amino acids. Trimming removed 6 bases at V and 2 bases at J, with 7 bases between. Germline CDR1 is SNHLY and CDR2 is FYNNEI. The CDR3 DNA reads as TGTGCCAGCAGACAGGTACAAGAGACCCAGTACTTC. Translated, it gives CASRQVQETQYF. Using reference TRBV2 and TRBJ2-5 for the parts outside the CDR3, the full variable domain is EPEVTQTPSHQVTQMGQEVILRCVPISNHLYFYWYRQILGQKVEFLVSFYNNEISEKSEIFDDQFSVERPDGSNFTLKIRSTKLEDSAMYFCASRQVQETQYFGPGTRLLVL.

This clone was seen a few times. This chain links TRBV6-6 with TRBJ2-2; 8 bases match TRBD2. The CDR3 has 14 amino acids. J gave up 4 bases and V 8 bases, and 6 bases lay outside the gene matches. Per germline, CDR1 MNHNY and CDR2 SVGAGI (reference sequence). This chain's CDR3 is CASRGGPGTGELFF. CDR3 in DNA: TGTGCCAGCCGGGGGGGGCCAGGCACCGGGGAGCTGTTTTTT.